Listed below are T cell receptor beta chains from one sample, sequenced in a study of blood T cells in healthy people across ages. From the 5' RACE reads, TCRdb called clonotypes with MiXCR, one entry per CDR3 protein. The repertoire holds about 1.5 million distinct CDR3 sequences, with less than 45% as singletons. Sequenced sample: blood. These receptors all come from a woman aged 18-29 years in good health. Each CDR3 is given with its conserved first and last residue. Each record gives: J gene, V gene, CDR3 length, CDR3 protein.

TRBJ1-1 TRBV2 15 CASSERGAPNTEAFF
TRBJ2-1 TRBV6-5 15 CASSRTSGYYNEQFF
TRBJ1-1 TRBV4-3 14 CASSLGRQNTEAFF
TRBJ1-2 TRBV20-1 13 CSARGRSNYGYTF
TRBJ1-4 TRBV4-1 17 CASSQVVRGRFNEKLFF
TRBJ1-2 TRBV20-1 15 CSAREAGEDSYGYTF
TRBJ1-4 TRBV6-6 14 CAGATGLTNEKLFF
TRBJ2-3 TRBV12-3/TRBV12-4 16 CASSTRTSGDTDTQYF
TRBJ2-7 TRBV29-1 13 CSVVFLAGVEQYF
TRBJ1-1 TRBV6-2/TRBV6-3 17 CASSYPGQGTGDTEAFF
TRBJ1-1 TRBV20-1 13 CSAGDNPNTEAFF
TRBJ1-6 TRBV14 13 CASRDRVYSPLHF
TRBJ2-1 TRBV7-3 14 CASSLTGGIHEQFF
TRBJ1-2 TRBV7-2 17 CASSLDINRGRGYGYTF
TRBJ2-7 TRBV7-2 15 CASSLDSGYSYEQYF
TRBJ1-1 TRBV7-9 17 CASSLARDRDLNTEAFF
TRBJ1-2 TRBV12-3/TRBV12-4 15 CASSLALLIRYGYTF
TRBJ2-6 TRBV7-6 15 CASSYAGVGANVLTF
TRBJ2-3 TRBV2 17 CASSSTPELAATDTQYF
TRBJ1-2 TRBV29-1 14 CSVPRYRGKPGYTF
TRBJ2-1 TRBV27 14 CASIPGQGYNEQFF
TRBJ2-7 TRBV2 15 CASSPIGEEIYEQYF
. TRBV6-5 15 CASSIGTSGHNEQYF
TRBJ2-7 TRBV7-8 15 CASSWAFRDNYEQYF
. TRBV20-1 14 CSARSKGTGYEQYF
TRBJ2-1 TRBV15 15 CATSMRLAGINEQFF
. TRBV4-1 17 CASSQDRRSWVSETQYF
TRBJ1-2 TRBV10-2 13 CASGTGTGDGYTF
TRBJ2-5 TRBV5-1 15 CASSPWVAGENEQYF
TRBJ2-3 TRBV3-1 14 CAGSQSSSTDTQYF
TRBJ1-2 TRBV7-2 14 CATSLNTRTYGYTF
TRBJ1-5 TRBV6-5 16 CASSYLQGYSNQPQHF
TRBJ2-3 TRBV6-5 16 CASSYGGQTSTDTQYF
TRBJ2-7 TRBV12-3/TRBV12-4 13 CASSPTGDDEQYF
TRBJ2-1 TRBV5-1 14 CASSGRGLENEQFF
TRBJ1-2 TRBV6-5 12 CASRMTGLGYTF
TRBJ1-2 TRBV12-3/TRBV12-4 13 CASSRQGNFGYTF
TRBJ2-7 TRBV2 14 CACSDRGSTYEQYF
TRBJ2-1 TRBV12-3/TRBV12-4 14 CASRRTGASNEQFF
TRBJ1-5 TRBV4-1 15 CASSQVQGPNQPQHF